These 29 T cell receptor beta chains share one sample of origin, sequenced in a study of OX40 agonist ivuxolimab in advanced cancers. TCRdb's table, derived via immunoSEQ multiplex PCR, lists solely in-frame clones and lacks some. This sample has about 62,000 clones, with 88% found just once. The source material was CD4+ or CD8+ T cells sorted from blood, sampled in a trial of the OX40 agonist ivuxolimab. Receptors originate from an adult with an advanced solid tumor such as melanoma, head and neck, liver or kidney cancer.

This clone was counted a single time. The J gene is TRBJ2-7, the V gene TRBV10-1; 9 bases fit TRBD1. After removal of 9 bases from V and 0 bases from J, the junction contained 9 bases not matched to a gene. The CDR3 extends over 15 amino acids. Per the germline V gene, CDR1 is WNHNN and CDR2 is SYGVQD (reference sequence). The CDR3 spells CARGGQGDASYEQYF. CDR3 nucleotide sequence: TGCGCCAGGGGGGGACAGGGTGATGCCTCCTACGAGCAGTACTTC.

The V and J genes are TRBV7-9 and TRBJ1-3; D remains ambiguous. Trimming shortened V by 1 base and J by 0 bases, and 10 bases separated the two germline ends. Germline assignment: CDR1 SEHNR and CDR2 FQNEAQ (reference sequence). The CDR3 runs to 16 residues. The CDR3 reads CASSLDFTSSGNTIYF. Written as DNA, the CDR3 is TGTGCCAGCAGCTTAGACTTTACTAGCTCTGGAAACACCATATATTTT.

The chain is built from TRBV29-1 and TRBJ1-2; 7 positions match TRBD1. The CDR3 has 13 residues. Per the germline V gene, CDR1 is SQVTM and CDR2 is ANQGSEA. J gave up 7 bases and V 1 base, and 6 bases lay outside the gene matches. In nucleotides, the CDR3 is TGCAGCGTTGAAGCGACAGGGTTCAGTGGCTACACCTTC. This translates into CSVEATGFSGYTF.

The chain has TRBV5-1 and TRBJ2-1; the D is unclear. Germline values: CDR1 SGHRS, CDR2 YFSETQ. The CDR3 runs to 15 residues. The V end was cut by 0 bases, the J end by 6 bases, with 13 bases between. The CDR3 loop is CASSLGSGLLNEQFF. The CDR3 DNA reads TGCGCCAGCAGCTTGGGGTCTGGGCTCCTCAATGAGCAGTTCTTC.

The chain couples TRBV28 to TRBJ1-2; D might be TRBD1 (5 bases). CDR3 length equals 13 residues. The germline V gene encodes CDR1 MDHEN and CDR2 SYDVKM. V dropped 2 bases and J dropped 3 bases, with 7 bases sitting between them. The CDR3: CASSLQGHYGYTF. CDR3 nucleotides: TGTGCCAGCAGTTTACAGGGCCACTATGGCTACACCTTC.

The CDR3 DNA is TGTGCCAGCAGTTTACTCGAGAGAGAGCTGTTTTTT. This encodes CASSLLERELFF. This chain joins TRBV28 and TRBJ2-2; D unresolved. Germline loops: CDR1 MDHEN, CDR2 SYDVKM. The CDR3 sequence is 12 residues long. Trimming stripped 2 bases from V and 11 bases from J, with 9 bases between.

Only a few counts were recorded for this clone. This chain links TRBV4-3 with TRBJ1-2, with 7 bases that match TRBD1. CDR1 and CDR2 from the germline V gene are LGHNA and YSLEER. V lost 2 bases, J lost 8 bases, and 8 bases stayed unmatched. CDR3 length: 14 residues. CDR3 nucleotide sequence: TGCGCCAGCAGCCAACTAACAGGGGATAAGGGCTACACCTTC. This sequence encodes CASSQLTGDKGYTF.

CDR3 DNA: TGTGCCAGCAGTTTCCCCTGGGGGGAAAGCTCCTACGAGCAGTACTTC. Translating it yields CASSFPWGESSYEQYF. This rearrangement joins TRBV28 to TRBJ2-7; TRBD2 might be the D (6 bases). Germline V gene lookup returns CDR1 MDHEN and CDR2 SYDVKM. With 3 bases removed from V and 0 bases from J, the gap between germline ends came to 15 bases. CDR3 length: 16 amino acids.

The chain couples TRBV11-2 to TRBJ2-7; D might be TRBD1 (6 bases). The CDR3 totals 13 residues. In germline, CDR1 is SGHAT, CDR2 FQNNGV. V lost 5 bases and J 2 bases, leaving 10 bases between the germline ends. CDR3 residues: CASSRDRTYEQYF. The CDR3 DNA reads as TGTGCCAGCAGCCGTGACAGGACCTACGAGCAGTACTTC.

CDR3 protein: CASSSSYEQYF. DNA of the CDR3: TGTGCCAGCTCTTCATCCTACGAGCAGTACTTC. The chain carries TRBV18 and TRBJ2-7; D call uncertain. V shed 6 bases and J shed 1 base, with 4 bases lying between them. CDR1 is KGHSH, CDR2 LQKENI, per germline. The CDR3 sequence is 11 residues long.

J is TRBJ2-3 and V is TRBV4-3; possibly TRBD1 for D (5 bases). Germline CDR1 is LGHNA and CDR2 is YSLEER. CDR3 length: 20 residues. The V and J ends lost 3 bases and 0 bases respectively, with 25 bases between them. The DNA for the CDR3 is TGCGCCAGCAGCCAGTCGGCCGCAGGGCGCCGGGCGAGTAGCACAGATACGCAGTATTTT. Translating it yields CASSQSAAGRRASSTDTQYF.

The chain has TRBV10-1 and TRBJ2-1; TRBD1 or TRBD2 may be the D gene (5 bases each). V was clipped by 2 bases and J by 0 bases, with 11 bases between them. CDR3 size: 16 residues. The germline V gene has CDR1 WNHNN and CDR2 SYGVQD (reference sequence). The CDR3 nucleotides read TGCGCCAGCAGTGAGGGGACGGCGAGCTCCTACAATGAGCAGTTCTTC. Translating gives CASSEGTASSYNEQFF.

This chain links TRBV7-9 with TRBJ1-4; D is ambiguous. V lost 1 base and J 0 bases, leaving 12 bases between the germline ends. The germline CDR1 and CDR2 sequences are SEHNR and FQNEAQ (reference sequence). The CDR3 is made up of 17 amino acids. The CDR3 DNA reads TGTGCCAGCAGCTTAGGTTGGGGAGACTCAACTAATGAAAAACTGTTTTTT. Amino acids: CASSLGWGDSTNEKLFF.

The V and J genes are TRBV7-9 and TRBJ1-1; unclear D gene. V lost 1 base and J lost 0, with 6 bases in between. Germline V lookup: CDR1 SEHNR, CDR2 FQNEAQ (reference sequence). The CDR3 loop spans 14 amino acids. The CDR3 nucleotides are TGTGCCAGCAGCTTAGAATCGGTGAACACTGAAGCTTTCTTT. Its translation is CASSLESVNTEAFF.

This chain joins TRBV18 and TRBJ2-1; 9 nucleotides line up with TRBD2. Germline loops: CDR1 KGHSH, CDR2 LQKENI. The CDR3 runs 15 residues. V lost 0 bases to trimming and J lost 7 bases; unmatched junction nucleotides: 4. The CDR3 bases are TGTGCCAGCTCACCACCTAGCGGGAGTGCAAATGAGCAGTTCTTC. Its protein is CASSPPSGSANEQFF.

CDR3 region: CASGDTTTNEKLFF. DNA for the CDR3: TGTGCCAGCGGGGACACCACAACTAATGAAAAACTGTTTTTT. The gene calls are TRBV9 and TRBJ1-4; possible D gene TRBD1, 6 bases. Per germline, CDR1 SGDLS and CDR2 YYNGEE. With 7 bases removed from V and 0 bases from J, the gap between germline ends came to 10 bases. The CDR3 runs 14 residues.

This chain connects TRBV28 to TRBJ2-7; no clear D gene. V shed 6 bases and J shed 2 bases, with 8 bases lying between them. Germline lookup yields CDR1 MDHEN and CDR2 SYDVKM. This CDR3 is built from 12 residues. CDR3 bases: TGTGCCAGCAGACCCAGCCCCTACGAGCAGTACTTC. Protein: CASRPSPYEQYF.

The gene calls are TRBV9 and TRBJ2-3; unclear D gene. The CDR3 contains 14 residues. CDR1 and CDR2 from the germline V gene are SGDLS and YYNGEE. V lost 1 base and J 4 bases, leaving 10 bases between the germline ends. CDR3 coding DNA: TGTGCCAGCAGCGTAAATCCAATTCCAGATACGCAGTATTTT. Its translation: CASSVNPIPDTQYF. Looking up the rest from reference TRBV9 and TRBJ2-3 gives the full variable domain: DSGVTQTPKHLITATGQRVTLRCSPRSGDLSVYWYQQSLDQGLQFLIQYYNGEERAKGNILERFSAQQFPDLHSELNLSSLELGDSALYFCASSVNPIPDTQYFGPGTRLTVL.

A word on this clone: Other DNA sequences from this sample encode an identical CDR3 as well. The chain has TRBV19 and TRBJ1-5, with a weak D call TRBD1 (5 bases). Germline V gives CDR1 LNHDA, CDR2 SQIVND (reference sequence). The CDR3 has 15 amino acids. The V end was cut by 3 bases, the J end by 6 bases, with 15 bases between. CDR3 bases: TGTGCCAGTAGTATCTCATCCTCGGGACGTCAGCCCCAGCATTTT. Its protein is CASSISSSGRQPQHF.

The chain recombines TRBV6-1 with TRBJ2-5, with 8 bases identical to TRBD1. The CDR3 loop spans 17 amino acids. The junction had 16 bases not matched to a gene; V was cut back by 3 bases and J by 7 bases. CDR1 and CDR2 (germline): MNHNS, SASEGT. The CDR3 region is CASSDLSVTGVVGTQYF. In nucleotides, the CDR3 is TGTGCCAGCAGTGATTTGTCTGTGACAGGGGTTGTCGGGACCCAGTACTTC.

The DNA of the CDR3 is TGTGCCAGCAGTGGACAGGGCGTTGGGGACTATGGCTACACCTTC. Its protein is CASSGQGVGDYGYTF. The chain uses TRBV6-6 and TRBJ1-2; 8 bases are shared with TRBD1. This CDR3 contains 15 residues. Per the germline V gene, CDR1 is MNHNY and CDR2 is SVGAGI (reference sequence). V trimming: 5 bases; J trimming: 3 bases; junction bases outside the gene matches: 8.

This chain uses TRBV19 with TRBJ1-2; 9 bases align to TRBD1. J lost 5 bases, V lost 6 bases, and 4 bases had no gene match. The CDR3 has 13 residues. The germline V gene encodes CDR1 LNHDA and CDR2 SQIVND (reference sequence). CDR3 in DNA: TGTGCCAGTAGGCCGGGACAGGGTTATGGCTACACCTTC. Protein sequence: CASRPGQGYGYTF.

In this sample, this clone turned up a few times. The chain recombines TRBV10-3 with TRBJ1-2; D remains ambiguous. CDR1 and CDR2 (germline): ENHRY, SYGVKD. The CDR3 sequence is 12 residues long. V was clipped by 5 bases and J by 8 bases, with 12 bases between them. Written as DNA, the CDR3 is TGTGCCATCAGTAGGACGGCGGGCGGCTACACCTTC. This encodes CAISRTAGGYTF.

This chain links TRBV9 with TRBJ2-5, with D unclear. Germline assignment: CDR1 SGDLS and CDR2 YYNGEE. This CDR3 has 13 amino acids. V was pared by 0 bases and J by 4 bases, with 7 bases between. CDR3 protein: CASSVAELETQYF. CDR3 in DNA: TGTGCCAGCAGCGTAGCTGAGTTAGAGACCCAGTACTTC. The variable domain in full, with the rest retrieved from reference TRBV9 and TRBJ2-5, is DSGVTQTPKHLITATGQRVTLRCSPRSGDLSVYWYQQSLDQGLQFLIQYYNGEERAKGNILERFSAQQFPDLHSELNLSSLELGDSALYFCASSVAELETQYFGPGTRLLVL.

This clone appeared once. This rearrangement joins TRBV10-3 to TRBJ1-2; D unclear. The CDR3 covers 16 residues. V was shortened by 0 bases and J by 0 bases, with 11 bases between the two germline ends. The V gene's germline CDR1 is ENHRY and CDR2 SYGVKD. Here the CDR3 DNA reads TGTGCCATCAGTGAGTCGTCTACCACATCTAACTATGGCTACACCTTC. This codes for CAISESSTTSNYGYTF.

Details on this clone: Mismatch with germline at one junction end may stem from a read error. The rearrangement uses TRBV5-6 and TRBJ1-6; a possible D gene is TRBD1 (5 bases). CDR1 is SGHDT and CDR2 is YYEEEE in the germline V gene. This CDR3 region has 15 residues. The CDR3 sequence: CASSFRTSFNSPLHF. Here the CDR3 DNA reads TGTGCCAGCAGCTTTAGGACATCCTTTAATTCACCCCTCCACTTT.

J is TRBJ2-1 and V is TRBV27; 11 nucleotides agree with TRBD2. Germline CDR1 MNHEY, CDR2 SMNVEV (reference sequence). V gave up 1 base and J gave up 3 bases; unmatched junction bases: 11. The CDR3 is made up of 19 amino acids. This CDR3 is CASSLFTSGSGGVYNEQFF. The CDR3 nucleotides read TGTGCCAGCAGTTTATTTACTAGCGGGAGTGGCGGAGTCTACAATGAGCAGTTCTTC.

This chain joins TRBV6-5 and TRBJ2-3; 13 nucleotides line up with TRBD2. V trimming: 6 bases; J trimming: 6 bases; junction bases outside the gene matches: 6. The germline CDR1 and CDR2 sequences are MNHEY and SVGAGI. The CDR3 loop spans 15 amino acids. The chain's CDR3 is CASRLLAGGPDTQYF. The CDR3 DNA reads TGTGCCAGCAGGCTACTAGCGGGAGGGCCGGATACGCAGTATTTT.

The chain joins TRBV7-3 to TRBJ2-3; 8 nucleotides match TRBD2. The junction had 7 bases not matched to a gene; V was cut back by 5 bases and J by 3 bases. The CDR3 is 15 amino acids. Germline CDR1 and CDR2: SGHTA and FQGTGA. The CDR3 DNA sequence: TGTGCCAGCAGCGTTGGTAGCGGGATAACAGATACGCAGTATTTT. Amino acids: CASSVGSGITDTQYF.